The entry that follows covers one TCR beta chain sequence. Its antigen is unknown. Identification of naive CD8+ T cells rested on CD45RO-CCR7+CD27+CD95- status. This entry belongs to a study of CXCR3-negative and CXCR3-positive naive CD8 T cells. General study points: With surface CD5 comparable between naive subsets, TCR strength was estimated using properties derived from the TRB CDR3. CXCR3-positive naive cells carried more hydrophobic TRB CDR3s than CXCR3-negative naive cells did. Relative to memory CD8+ cells, whose diversity was much lower, both naive subsets had comparably high diversity.

The CDR3 has 12 amino acids. Germline-derived CDR1 and CDR2 are SQVTM and ANQGSEA. UMI-labeled 5' RACE TRB cDNA libraries were prepared from the cells. TCRdb reanalyzed the 5' RACE reads, giving one entry per CDR3 protein sequence and no DNA. The specimen's table records some 130,000 distinct CDR3 sequences. V and J are TRBV29-1 and TRBJ2-7. This receptor was identified in a human donor in good health. Some clones in this sample may be carry-over from other donors' samples. The sequenced sample consisted of naive CXCR3+ CD8+ T cells from blood. Subset described: CD45RO-CCR7+CD27+CD95- naive CD8+ T cells expressing CXCR3 (TNR3+). CDR3 region: CSVVSPTYEQYF.